This T cell receptor beta chain was identified during a study of cytomegalovirus exposure and HLA in healthy donors. Primers: 60 Vbeta forward and 13 Jbeta reverse. Repertoires were generated with immunoSEQ multiplex PCR, while TCRdb's copy carries only in-frame clones and drops some. In the table there are 110,000 to 150,000 clones, 60% to 80% of which are singletons. V was shortened by 5 bases and J by 1 base, with 11 bases between the two germline ends. The CDR3 runs to 14 residues. Per germline, CDR1 MNHEY and CDR2 SVGAGI. The sequence derives from a male donor in good health and CMV-seronegative. Sequencing was performed on PBMCs. The rearrangement uses TRBV6-5 and TRBJ1-1, with D possibly TRBD1 on 5 matching bases. This CDR3 is CASSQSTENTEAFF. DNA of the CDR3: TGTGCCAGCAGTCAGTCGACAGAGAACACTGAAGCTTTCTTT.